This T cell receptor beta chain was sequenced during a study of blood T cell repertoires in COVID-19. Across the whole study: Specimens from acute and convalescent COVID-19 originated in the United States, Italy and Spain. In each case, the material was cDNA or gDNA derived from T cells, B-cell-depleted T cells, or PBMCs.

Germline values: CDR1 SGHVS, CDR2 FNYEAQ. CDR3 length: 17 residues. V shed 5 bases and J 9 bases; nucleotides not matched to a gene: 19. Original analysis: Counts of nucleated cells, estimated from reference gene primer amplification, were obtained. Using immunoSEQ multiplex PCR, the repertoire was profiled, and TCRdb retains in-frame clones only, with some absent. V and J calls and clone size are as listed in that table; D and trimming were resolved from the DNA. The sample includes about 74,000 clones, around 74% seen only once; the top ten take around 21%. Sequencing input: peripheral blood. This chain links TRBV7-6 with TRBJ2-5, with 9 bases fitting TRBD2. The sequence derives from a man aged 70 or older with acute or convalescent COVID-19. In DNA, the CDR3 is TGTGCCAGCAGCCGAGGAGAGTCTAGCGGGACGGTTTGGGCCCAGTACTTC. This sequence encodes CASSRGESSGTVWAQYF. Variable domain in full (rest from reference TRBV7-6 and TRBJ2-5): GAGVSQSPRYKVTKRGQDVALRCDPISGHVSLYWYRQALGQGPEFLTYFNYEAQQDKSGLPNDRFSAERPEGSISTLTIQRTEQRDSAMYRCASSRGESSGTVWAQYFGPGTRLLVL.